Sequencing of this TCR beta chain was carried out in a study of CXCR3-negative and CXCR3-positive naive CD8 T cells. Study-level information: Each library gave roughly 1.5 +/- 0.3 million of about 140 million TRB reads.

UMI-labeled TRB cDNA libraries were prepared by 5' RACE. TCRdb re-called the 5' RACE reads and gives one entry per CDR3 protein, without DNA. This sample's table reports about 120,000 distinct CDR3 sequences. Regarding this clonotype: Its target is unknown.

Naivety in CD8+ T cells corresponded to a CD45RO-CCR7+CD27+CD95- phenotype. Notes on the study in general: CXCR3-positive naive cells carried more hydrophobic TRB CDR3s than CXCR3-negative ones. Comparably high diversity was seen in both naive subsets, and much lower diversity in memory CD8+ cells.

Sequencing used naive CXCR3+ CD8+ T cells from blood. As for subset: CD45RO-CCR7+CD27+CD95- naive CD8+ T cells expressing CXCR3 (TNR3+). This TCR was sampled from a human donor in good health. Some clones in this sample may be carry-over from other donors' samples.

CDR3 sequence reads: CSVEAREPYNEQFF. The V call is TRBV29-1, the J call TRBJ2-1. The germline V gene has CDR1 SQVTM and CDR2 ANQGSEA. The CDR3 contains 14 residues.